The clone carrying this TCR beta chain was seen ten or more times. Its antigen is undetermined. These data belong to a study of response to subunit inactivated influenza vaccine. This CDR3 contains 15 residues. The V gene end was trimmed by 6 bases and the J gene end by 5 bases; junction bases not matched to a gene: 7. CDR1 and CDR2 (germline): LGHNA, YNFKEQ. The study, taken as a whole, reports: Seasonal influenza vaccination, on each occasion, was suggested by the authors to recruit few new T cells.

One entry per CDR3 protein results from TCRdb running MiXCR on the RT-PCR reads. In the table there are hundreds of thousands of distinct CDR3 sequences, 7.6% of which are singletons. Sequenced here: PBMCs from blood, sampled roughly 24 months after vaccination. The chain uses TRBV4-2 and TRBJ1-4; TRBD1 aligns across 9 bases. The TCR sequence derives from a man between 50 and 75 years old who received an inactivated influenza vaccine. In nucleotides, the CDR3 is TGTGCCAGCAGTGGGGCCGGGACAGGGAATGAAAAACTGTTTTTT. Residues: CASSGAGTGNEKLFF.